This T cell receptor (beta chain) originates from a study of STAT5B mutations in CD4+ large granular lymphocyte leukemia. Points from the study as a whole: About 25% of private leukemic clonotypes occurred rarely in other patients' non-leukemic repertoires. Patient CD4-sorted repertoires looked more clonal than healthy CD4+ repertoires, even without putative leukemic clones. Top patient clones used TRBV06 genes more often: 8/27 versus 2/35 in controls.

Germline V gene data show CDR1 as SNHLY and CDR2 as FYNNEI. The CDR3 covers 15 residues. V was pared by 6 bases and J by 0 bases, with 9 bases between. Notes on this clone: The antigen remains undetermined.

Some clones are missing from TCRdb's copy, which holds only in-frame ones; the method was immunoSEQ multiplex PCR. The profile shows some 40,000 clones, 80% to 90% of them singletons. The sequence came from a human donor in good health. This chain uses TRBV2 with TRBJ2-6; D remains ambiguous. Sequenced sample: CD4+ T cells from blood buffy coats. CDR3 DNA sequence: TGTGCCAGCAGCCTACCGGTCTCTGGGGCCAACGTCCTGACTTTC. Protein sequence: CASSLPVSGANVLTF.